The rows below give T cell receptor beta chains drawn from one sample of a study of siplizumab effects on memory and regulatory T cells. Clones were read by immunoSEQ multiplex PCR, and TCRdb kept only the in-frame ones, dropping some. Counted here are roughly 56,000 clones, 95% to 98% occurring once; the ten biggest clones make up approximately 1%. Sequenced material: naive CD8+ T cells sorted from blood. These receptors all stem from a human donor in good health. Both conserved end residues are trimmed from each CDR3. Each record gives: clone size, V gene, J gene, CDR3 protein. Clone size is not always given. Where it is, it says once, few, many or a class for expanded clones.

-	TRBV30	TRBJ1-5	AWSQEDSNQPQH
-	TRBV29-1	TRBJ1-4	SVSGTGDEKLF
-	TRBV28	TRBJ1-2	ASSSHDGHT
-	TRBV7-7	TRBJ1-1	ASSSLDSPNEAF
-	TRBV29-1	TRBJ1-2	SVPTGPDYGYT
-	TRBV11-1	TRBJ2-7	ASSSGASGRYEQY
-	TRBV25-1	TRBJ1-2	ASSTLEGLNYGYT
-	TRBV28	TRBJ2-5	ASSLAGGETQY
once	TRBV10-2	TRBJ1-6	ASSPAGVFGGSPLH
-	TRBV19	TRBJ2-3	ASSIIPLGSGATDTQY
-	TRBV27	TRBJ1-4	ASSEIRDRVNEKLF
-	TRBV28	TRBJ2-2	ASTRQGGTGELF
-	TRBV7-8	TRBJ2-2	ASSSDLNTGELF
-	TRBV2	TRBJ1-2	ARETASGGYT
-	TRBV7-2	TRBJ2-7	ASSLVRNSYEQY
-	TRBV27	TRBJ2-5	ASSLGETQY
-	TRBV18	TRBJ1-1	ASSPGRNTEAF
-	TRBV7-3	TRBJ1-2	ASSLNPREGDIYGYT
-	TRBV7-8	TRBJ1-5	ASSHWGEPQH
-	TRBV28	TRBJ2-1	ASSFSASGRSEQF
-	TRBV9	TRBJ2-7	ASSGDRESYEQY
-	TRBV7-9	TRBJ1-1	ASRPSTENTEAF
-	TRBV7-9	TRBJ2-7	ASSRGQDHYEQY
once	TRBV25-1	TRBJ2-7	ASSGGTIYEQY
-	TRBV4-3	TRBJ1-2	ASSQEHRGRDSFNYGYT
-	TRBV6-6	TRBJ1-2	ASGQNYGYT
-	TRBV7-9	TRBJ1-5	ASSLGGPTVQPQH
-	TRBV6-1	TRBJ2-7	ASSDGTGDYYEQY
-	TRBV7-2	TRBJ2-1	ASSLVQTPGNEQF
-	TRBV7-8	TRBJ2-7	ASSSTGGYEQY
-	TRBV15	TRBJ2-7	ATSRDKGGLTYEQY
-	TRBV7-9	TRBJ2-1	ASSFGGGAGSYNEQF
-	TRBV2	TRBJ2-5	ASSEWQVETQY
-	TRBV7-2	-	ASSSFRGDNEQY
-	TRBV7-9	TRBJ1-2	ASSPTRVDGYT
once	TRBV5-1	TRBJ2-2	ASSPDGSLANTGELF
-	TRBV7-2	TRBJ2-7	ASSPGQGFEQY
once	TRBV7-6	TRBJ2-5	ASSLNVQY
once	TRBV28	TRBJ1-1	ASMNTEAF